This T cell receptor beta chain was retrieved from a study of monozygotic twins with inflammatory bowel disease (dated by TCRdb to about 2019). Background on the whole study: The full study comprised some 30 monozygotic twin pairs: nine German pairs (four IBD-concordant, five IBD-discordant) and 19 IBD-discordant Danish pairs. The search for disease-associated traits relied mainly on comparing IBD patients with their genetically identical healthy co-twins within discordant pairs. Each individual had, on average, about 151 000 unique TCRalpha sequences and 181 000 unique TCRbeta sequences available for analysis.

Library preparation was by 5' RACE. Preparation of each TCR library used roughly 3.5 ug of total RNA. For each sample, cDNA synthesis was carried out in eight separate reactions using SMARTScribe reverse transcriptase. Unique molecular identifiers containing a 6-nucleotide sample barcode were introduced through template switching during cDNA synthesis. Amplification of TCRalpha and TCRbeta cDNA involved two nested PCRs of around 16 and 10 cycles, and each PCR was followed by bead purification. Before amplification, the cDNA was both treated with uracil DNA-glycosylase and purified with the QIAquick PCR purification kit. The second PCR was the step at which Illumina TruSeq-compatible adapters and sample-specific barcodes were added. TapeStation and Qubit were used to check library quality and concentration, and 5 to 6.5 ng of each library was pooled. Sequencing of pooled libraries was carried out on an Illumina HiSeq2500 single-index Rapid Run using 2 x 100 bp reads and custom sequencing primers. Concerning the study's data processing: UMI-based consensus assembly with MiGEC version 1.2.6 was used to correct PCR and sequencing errors. V(D)J alignment, clonotype assembly and CDR3 extraction were performed with MiXCR version 2.1.1. To normalise gene usage, clonotype sharing and MAIT/NKT TCR abundance, the top 1000, 10 000 and 20 000 clonotypes in each sample were analysed. After downsampling to 27 000 UMIs, diversity was calculated as the inverse Simpson index using the vegan R package. Statistical testing used paired Mann-Whitney U tests on the discordant twin pairs and applied Benjamini-Hochberg correction for multiple testing. Following reprocessing of the reads by TCRdb, the data hold one row per CDR3 protein sequence and no DNA is available. The V and J calls reflect TCRdb's pipeline rather than the authors' work. For this sample, the table gives approximately 400,000 distinct CDR3 sequences. The ten top clones hold 2% to 3% of the sample.

CDR1 is given as LNHNV and CDR2 as YYDKDF, both from the germline V gene (reference sequence). Reading from cysteine to phenylalanine, the CDR3 counts 15 amino acids. The record lacks a DNA sequence. Remarks on this clonotype: Its antigen remains undetermined.

Study-wide conclusions, independent of this receptor: IBD patients shared fewer clonotypes with other individuals than healthy twins did, most markedly in patients showing signs of disease activity. The analysis was unable to tell apart different T cell subtypes. The results gave no support for a single strong signal or clonotype linked to IBD. IBD patients had lower TCRbeta repertoire diversity, measured by the inverse Simpson index, than their healthy co-twins. Repertoire similarity did not differ between concordant and discordant twins, possibly due to limited statistical power. Differing immunosuppressive treatments among patients may have added background noise and inter-individual variability to the repertoires.

A 2.5 ml peripheral blood sample was drawn into PAXgene tubes per donor and stored at -80°C. Total RNA was isolated from whole blood with the PAXgene blood miRNA kit on an automated QIAcube, without T cell sorting. Deep TCRalpha and TCRbeta repertoire profiling with unique molecular barcoding was performed on peripheral blood of monozygotic twin pairs concordant or discordant for inflammatory bowel disease. Smoking habits were recorded for all twin pairs, with individuals classified as current, former or never smokers. Source material: blood. The sequence came from a human donor with ulcerative colitis or Crohn's disease, or a healthy co-twin of an affected twin (not recorded which). The V gene is TRBV15 and the J gene is TRBJ2-7; TCRdb calls TRBD1, which cannot be checked without DNA. For the CDR3, the sequence is CATSRDFDRVDEQYF.